A selection of T cell receptor beta chains follows, all from one sample in a study of blood T cell repertoires in COVID-19. Here immunoSEQ multiplex PCR was the method, and the copy in TCRdb shows in-frame clones only, minus some. The table lists 200,000 to 250,000 clones, 70% to 85% of them singletons. Sample: PBMCs or T cells enriched from blood (not recorded which). These receptors all stem from a man aged 35 to 55 who had recovered from COVID-19. Both conserved end residues are part of each CDR3. The D gene is left open where the match is weak. The size field is filled for only some rows; it gives once, few, many or a size class.

cdr3_length d_call j_call clone_size v_call cdr3_aa cdr3_nt
15 TRBD1 TRBJ2-5 - TRBV5-1 CASSPGTGTRETQYF TGCGCCAGCAGCCCCGGGACAGGGACCCGGGAGACCCAGTACTTC
14 - TRBJ2-5 once TRBV7-3 CASSLTSTEETQYF TGTGCCAGCAGCTTAACGTCGACAGAAGAGACCCAGTACTTC
15 TRBD1 TRBJ1-2 - TRBV5-6 CASSFGQGLIYGYTF TGTGCCAGCAGCTTCGGACAGGGACTCATCTATGGCTACACCTTC
13 - TRBJ1-5 - TRBV4-1 CASSQDWGQPQHF TGCGCCAGCAGCCAAGATTGGGGCCAGCCCCAGCATTTT
18 TRBD2 TRBJ2-2 once TRBV10-3 CAISEPQLAGFITGELFF TGTGCCATCAGTGAACCCCAACTAGCGGGATTTATCACCGGGGAGCTGTTTTTT
14 - TRBJ2-1 - TRBV5-5 CASSLPQGRNEQFF TGTGCCAGCAGCTTGCCACAGGGCAGAAATGAGCAGTTCTTC
14 TRBD2 TRBJ2-1 once TRBV2 CASTRTREDNEQFF TGTGCCAGCACCCGGACTAGGGAGGACAATGAGCAGTTCTTC
16 - TRBJ2-3 - TRBV5-1 CASSAGLLGGTDTQYF TGCGCCAGCAGCGCGGGACTCCTCGGTGGCACAGATACGCAGTATTTT
14 TRBD2 TRBJ2-7 - TRBV7-9 CASSFGLAGGEQYF TGTGCCAGCAGCTTCGGCCTAGCGGGGGGTGAGCAGTACTTC
16 - TRBJ2-1 - TRBV5-1 CASSSKTGSSYNEQFF TGCGCCAGCAGCTCTAAAACTGGGAGCTCCTACAATGAGCAGTTCTTC
14 - TRBJ1-2 - TRBV3-1/TRBV3-2 CASSQTDSNYGYTF TGTGCCAGCAGCCAAACGGACAGTAACTATGGCTACACCTTC
15 - TRBJ1-1 - TRBV5-4 CASNREGSSQDEAFF TGTGCCAGCAATCGGGAGGGCAGTAGTCAGGATGAAGCTTTCTTT
14 - TRBJ1-6 - TRBV28 CASSFDGVGSPLHF TGTGCCAGCAGTTTTGACGGGGTGGGGTCACCCCTCCACTTT
13 TRBD2 TRBJ2-7 - TRBV7-8 CASRASGLYEQYF TGTGCCAGCAGGGCTAGCGGTCTCTACGAGCAGTACTTC
15 - TRBJ1-6 - TRBV9 CASSGDAGLNSPLHF TGTGCCAGCAGCGGCGACGCAGGGCTTAATTCACCCCTCCACTTT
16 TRBD1 TRBJ2-7 - TRBV24-1 CATSERGTGGAYEQYF TGTGCCACCAGTGAAAGGGGGACAGGGGGCGCATACGAGCAGTACTTC
15 TRBD1 TRBJ1-3 - TRBV4-2 CASSPVGQGQATIYF TGTGCCAGCAGCCCCGTAGGACAGGGGCAGGCCACCATATATTTT
16 TRBD1 TRBJ2-3 - TRBV4-1 CASSPGGTGVLDTQYF TGCGCCAGCAGCCCCGGTGGGACAGGGGTACTGGATACGCAGTATTTT
12 - TRBJ2-7 many TRBV29-1 CSVEAASYEQYF TGCAGCGTTGAGGCGGCTTCCTACGAGCAGTACTTC
17 TRBD2 TRBJ2-1 - TRBV28 CASSLYAGVVNDNEQFF TGTGCCAGCAGTTTATATGCGGGAGTCGTCAACGACAATGAGCAGTTCTTC
13 - TRBJ2-3 - TRBV2 CASIFSSTDTQYF TGTGCCAGCATATTCTCCAGCACAGATACGCAGTATTTT
13 - TRBJ2-2 - TRBV7-2 CASSLRGGGELFF TGTGCCAGCAGCTTAAGGGGTGGCGGGGAGCTGTTTTTT
14 TRBD1 TRBJ1-3 - TRBV10-2 CASSQDRFGNTIYF TGCGCCAGCAGTCAGGACAGGTTTGGAAACACCATATATTTT
14 - TRBJ1-2 - TRBV5-6 CASSPTDLNYGHTF TGTGCCAGCAGCCCGACCGATCTTAACTATGGCCACACCTTC
15 - TRBJ2-2 - TRBV4-2 CASSQASDNTGELFF TGTGCCAGCAGCCAAGCGTCAGATAACACCGGGGAGCTGTTTTTT
15 - TRBJ1-1 - TRBV27 CASSPAWTANTEAFF TGTGCCAGCAGTCCGGCCTGGACAGCTAACACTGAAGCTTTCTTT
15 TRBD1 TRBJ2-3 - TRBV11-2 CASSGQGPRTDTQYF TGTGCCAGCAGCGGACAGGGGCCGCGCACAGATACGCAGTATTTT
15 - TRBJ2-4 - TRBV6-1 CASSEIRVAKNIQYF TGTGCCAGCAGTGAAATCAGGGTAGCCAAAAACATTCAGTACTTC
15 TRBD1 TRBJ1-6 - TRBV5-1 CASSFLTGDNSPLHF TGCGCCAGCAGCTTTTTGACAGGGGACAATTCACCCCTCCACTTT
15 TRBD1 TRBJ1-5 - TRBV5-1 CASSGDRGQNQPQHF TGCGCCAGCAGCGGAGACAGGGGGCAGAATCAGCCCCAGCATTTT
15 - TRBJ1-3 once TRBV5-1 CASSVLPNSGNTIYF TGCGCCAGCAGCGTACTCCCCAACTCTGGAAACACCATATATTTT
15 - TRBJ1-6 - TRBV7-2 CASSLRTALLIPLHF TGTGCCAGCAGCTTAAGAACAGCCCTTCTAATACCCCTCCACTTT
13 - TRBJ1-2 few TRBV7-9 CASSLAGLRGYTF TGTGCCAGCAGCTTAGCGGGACTTCGCGGCTACACCTTC
16 TRBD1 TRBJ2-1 - TRBV19 CASSTITGQKYNEQFF TGTGCCAGTAGTACCATCACGGGACAGAAGTACAATGAGCAGTTCTTC
14 TRBD1 TRBJ1-2 - TRBV6-5 CASSYQGGSEGYTF TGTGCCAGCAGTTACCAGGGGGGCTCAGAAGGCTACACCTTC
15 TRBD1 TRBJ1-2 once TRBV28 CASSSRGRVPYGYTF TGTGCCAGCAGTTCCAGGGGGCGGGTCCCTTATGGCTACACCTTC
16 - TRBJ2-2 - TRBV7-2 CASSLVGSGLTGELFF TGTGCCAGCAGCTTAGTGGGGTCAGGGTTGACCGGGGAGCTGTTTTTT
13 - TRBJ1-1 - TRBV24-1 CATRDRMNTEAFF TGTGCCACCAGAGACAGAATGAACACTGAAGCTTTCTTT
19 TRBD2 TRBJ2-3 few TRBV7-2 CASSSIGLAGGPATDTQYF TGTGCCAGCAGCTCCATTGGACTAGCGGGGGGGCCAGCCACAGATACGCAGTATTTT
23 TRBD1 TRBJ2-6 - TRBV13 CASSFLDRGQFDELHSGANVLTF TGTGCCAGCAGCTTTCTTGACAGGGGACAGTTTGATGAACTACACTCTGGGGCCAACGTCCTGACTTTC
14 TRBD2 TRBJ2-1 - TRBV5-1 CASRRVLAVNEQFF TGCGCCAGCAGAAGGGTACTAGCGGTTAATGAGCAGTTCTTC
15 TRBD1 TRBJ1-3 - TRBV6-5 CASSYDREAGNTIYF TGTGCCAGCAGTTACGACAGGGAGGCTGGAAACACCATATATTTT
15 - TRBJ2-1 - TRBV15 CATSNRLGAYNEQFF TGTGCCACCAGTAACCGCCTAGGGGCCTACAATGAGCAGTTCTTC
15 - TRBJ1-3 - TRBV7-6 CASSRHNREGNTIYF TGTGCCAGCAGCCGTCATAACAGGGAAGGAAACACCATATATTTT
11 - TRBJ1-1 once TRBV30 CAWNRVAEAFF TGTGCCTGGAACAGGGTGGCTGAAGCTTTCTTT
15 - TRBJ1-5 - TRBV2 CASSFLDIPNQPQHF TGTGCCAGCAGTTTCTTAGACATCCCCAATCAGCCCCAGCATTTT
14 - TRBJ2-1 few TRBV27 CASSLGGSYNEQFF TGTGCCAGCAGTTTAGGAGGATCCTACAATGAGCAGTTCTTC
14 TRBD1 TRBJ1-1 - TRBV5-1 CASSLSTGAPEAFF TGCGCCAGCAGCTTGAGTACAGGGGCCCCTGAAGCTTTCTTT
13 - TRBJ2-2 - TRBV30 CATLSGATGELFF TGTGCCACCCTCTCGGGAGCCACCGGGGAGCTGTTTTTT
13 - TRBJ1-4 - TRBV4-3 CASSHQANEKLFF TGCGCCAGCAGCCACCAAGCGAATGAAAAACTGTTTTTT